Listed below are T cell receptor beta chains from one sample, sequenced in a study of cytomegalovirus exposure and HLA in healthy donors. The protocol was immunoSEQ multiplex PCR, while the TCRdb copy is restricted to in-frame clones and leaves out a portion. The sample contains about 160,000 clones, just over 75% of which appear only once. What was sequenced was PBMCs. Receptors originate from a woman in her forties in good health and CMV-seronegative. Each CDR3 is given with its conserved first and last residue. Fields, in order: V gene, J gene, clone size, D gene, CDR3 protein, CDR3 DNA. The D gene is left open where the match is weak. Rows give clone size only sometimes, using once, few, many, or a class for an expanded clone.

TRBV19	TRBJ1-5	-	-	CASTYTEGTVLSQPQHF	TGTGCCAGTACCTATACTGAAGGTACCGTTCTTAGCCAGCCCCAGCATTTT
TRBV15	TRBJ2-5	-	-	CATSRDVQETQYF	TGTGCCACCAGCAGAGACGTACAAGAGACCCAGTACTTC
TRBV19	TRBJ2-2	few	-	CASKEGGWGELFF	TGTGCCAGTAAGGAGGGCGGCTGGGGGGAGCTGTTTTTT
TRBV19	TRBJ2-2	-	TRBD1	CASRTGANTGELFF	TGTGCCAGTCGGACAGGGGCGAACACCGGGGAGCTGTTTTTT
TRBV5-6	TRBJ1-5	few	-	CASSWGTNQPQHF	TGTGCCAGCAGCTGGGGGACAAATCAGCCCCAGCATTTT
TRBV7-3	TRBJ2-1	-	-	CASSPTSRSSNEQFF	TGTGCCAGCAGCCCGACTAGTAGGTCGTCCAATGAGCAGTTCTTC
TRBV28	TRBJ1-2	-	TRBD1	CASSLYRGNYGYTF	TGTGCCAGCAGTTTATACAGGGGCAACTATGGCTACACCTTC
TRBV6-1	TRBJ2-7	-	TRBD1	CASSEVGTDPYEQYF	TGTGCCAGCAGTGAAGTAGGGACAGATCCCTACGAGCAGTACTTC
TRBV19	TRBJ1-5	once	TRBD1	CASRGQVIFNF	TGTGCCAGTAGGGGACAGGTGATCTTCAATTTT
TRBV5-6	TRBJ1-4	-	-	CASSEPDSRATNEKLFF	TGTGCCAGCAGCGAACCCGACAGCCGCGCAACTAATGAAAAACTGTTTTTT
TRBV9	TRBJ1-1	-	-	CASSEGRGWKGNTEAFF	TGTGCCAGCAGCGAGGGGCGGGGGTGGAAGGGGAACACTGAAGCTTTCTTT
TRBV5-1	TRBJ2-2	once	TRBD2	CASSPGGASGTGELFF	TGCGCCAGCAGCCCGGGGGGGGCGTCGGGCACCGGGGAGCTGTTTTTT
TRBV30	TRBJ2-7	once	-	CAWDTTGSYEQYF	TGTGCCTGGGACACGACAGGCTCCTACGAGCAGTACTTC
TRBV9	TRBJ2-3	-	TRBD2	CASTVGSGGYSTDTQYF	TGTGCCAGCACCGTAGGGTCGGGAGGCTACTCCACAGATACGCAGTATTTT
TRBV7-9	TRBJ2-3	-	-	CAIVDSQWDTQYF	TGTGCCATCGTGGACTCGCAGTGGGATACGCAGTATTTT
TRBV18	TRBJ2-3	-	TRBD2	CASSPTSGSTDTQYF	TGTGCCAGCTCACCGACTAGCGGAAGCACAGATACGCAGTATTTT
TRBV28	TRBJ2-1	-	-	CASSLTALREGAVYNEQFF	TGTGCCAGCAGTTTAACGGCCCTCCGGGAGGGGGCGGTGTACAATGAGCAGTTCTTC
TRBV9	TRBJ1-2	-	-	CASSVDGTPNYGYTF	TGTGCCAGCAGCGTAGACGGGACACCCAACTATGGCTACACCTTC
TRBV2	TRBJ2-1	-	-	CASSEGSYNEQFF	TGTGCCAGCAGTGAAGGTAGCTACAATGAGCAGTTCTTC
TRBV19	TRBJ2-3	once	-	CASRDLRTDTQYF	TGTGCCAGCCGGGATCTGAGGACAGATACGCAGTATTTT